This T cell receptor beta chain was identified in a study of shared clonotypes between healthy human individuals. Sequenced by immunoSEQ multiplex PCR; TCRdb stores in-frame clones only, minus some. The sample lists 1.5 million to 1.9 million clones; 98% were seen once. Sequenced sample: naive CD4+ T cells sorted from blood. Subset reported: CD45RA+ positively selected. This sequence originates from a man younger than 45 in good health.

The CDR3 nucleotides read TGTGCCAGTAGTATGGGCCCCAGGCGGGAAAAACTGTTTTTT. It is translated as CASSMGPRREKLFF. The rearrangement joins TRBV19 to TRBJ1-4; no reliable D call. This CDR3 has 14 amino acids. Trimming shortened V by 3 bases and J by 8 bases, and 13 bases separated the two germline ends. Germline V gene data show CDR1 as LNHDA and CDR2 as SQIVND (reference sequence).